Below, one T cell receptor (beta chain) is given with its context. The assay was immunoSEQ multiplex PCR, and TCRdb's table has in-frame clones only and misses some. Of under 200,000 clones in the sample, 82% were seen once. The source of the sample is a study of blood T cell repertoires in COVID-19. Study overall: Sites in the United States, Italy and Spain provided acute and convalescent COVID-19 samples. From T cells, B-cell-depleted T cells, or PBMCs came the material, which was cDNA or gDNA.

Germline V lookup: CDR1 SGHRS, CDR2 YFSETQ. V was pared by 0 bases and J by 4 bases, with 4 bases of the junction left unmatched. CDR3 length: 14 amino acids. Membership in each cohort depended on participant-reported clinical history. The sequence derives from a man aged 50-60 years who had recovered from COVID-19. V gene TRBV5-1 combines with J gene TRBJ2-7; 7 bases agree with TRBD2. What was sequenced was PBMCs or T cells enriched from blood (not recorded which). The CDR3 sequence: CASSLAAGGYEQYF. DNA for the CDR3: TGCGCCAGCAGCTTGGCCGCCGGGGGGTACGAGCAGTACTTC.